There are a few counts of the clone carrying this T cell receptor (beta chain). Antigen specificity is unknown. This sample stems from a study of post-analysis software for immune sequencing data. V lost 2 bases to trimming and J lost 5 bases, with 12 bases between them. Germline-derived CDR1 and CDR2 are MNHEY and SVGAGI. CDR3 length: 15 residues. General study points: Patients showed TRBV5-6, TRBV5-1 and TRBV20-1 among five TRBV segments more frequent than in controls.

Carried by the TCR beta cDNA libraries were unique molecular identifiers. T cells numbering about 0.95 to 10 million gave rise to 450,000 to 550,000 cDNA molecules. TCRdb recomputed calls from the PCR reads with MiXCR, one row per CDR3 protein. The table lists 380,000 or so distinct CDR3 sequences, around 37% of them singletons. The receptor was derived from a girl aged 5 to 17 with multiple sclerosis. This chain joins TRBV6-5 and TRBJ2-2; D might be TRBD2 (7 bases). The sample consisted of blood. Here the CDR3 reads CASSYGGAGTGELFF. CDR3 coding DNA: TGTGCCAGCAGTTACGGGGGGGCAGGGACCGGGGAGCTGTTTTTT.